This T cell receptor beta chain derives from a study of T cell responses to AZD1222 COVID-19 vaccine. The data were produced by immunoSEQ multiplex PCR, yet TCRdb's version contains in-frame clones alone and is incomplete. The sample holds tens of thousands of clones, more than 85% seen once. Germline CDR1 SGHDT, CDR2 YYEEEE. This CDR3 contains 11 residues. This clone has a single count. Mismatch with germline at one junction end may stem from a read error. The receptor comes from an adult who received the AZD1222 COVID-19 vaccine. The rearrangement uses TRBV5-6 and TRBJ1-2; D remains unclear. The sample was peripheral blood, taken 28 days after the second AZD1222 dose. CDR3 bases: TGTGCCAGCAGCTTGGAACAGAGTAGATCCTTC. This codes for CASSLEQSRSF.